This entry describes one T cell receptor (beta chain). As yet, its antigen is unknown. The source of the sample is a study of T cell responses to AZD1222 COVID-19 vaccine. Clones were sequenced by immunoSEQ multiplex PCR, and TCRdb holds only the in-frame ones, with some missing. The sample records some 120,000 clones, 86% being singletons. The CDR3 is 14 amino acids. Germline assignment: CDR1 KGHSY and CDR2 FQNENV. V dropped 5 bases and J dropped 1; count of bases not matched to a gene: 4. Findings of the study overall: Every sample of the repertoires postdated the peak T cell response. Vaccine-associated CD4 TCRs spanned spike, dominant at 160-218 and 743-854. Close to half of all spike-specific TCRs reportedly target regions of the variants that are unmutated. Donors were largely white British and mainly female; clonal diversity was possibly underestimated.

This sequence originates from an adult in good health. The chain has TRBV16 and TRBJ1-1, with 7 bases lining up with TRBD1. The sample was peripheral blood, taken on day 0 of AZD1222 vaccination. The CDR3 nucleotides read TGTGCCAGCAGCACTCGGACAGGGAACACTGAAGCTTTCTTT. Translating it yields CASSTRTGNTEAFF. The whole variable domain, remainder taken from reference TRBV16 and TRBJ1-1, is GEEVAQTPKHLVRGEGQKAKLYCAPIKGHSYVFWYQQVLKNEFKFLISFQNENVFDETGMPKERFSAKCLPNSPCSLEIQATKLEDSAVYFCASSTRTGNTEAFFGQGTRLTVV.